The entry below describes one T cell receptor (beta chain). The clone's antigen remains unknown. Nothing much larger sits one base from this clone, and base qualities are not available. This sample stems from a study of blood T cell repertoires in COVID-19 (dated by TCRdb to 2019 to 2021). As for the study more broadly: Collaborator samples came from the United States, Italy and Spain and covered acute and convalescent phases of COVID-19. The repertoires were released in a freely available public database meant as a resource for research on the immune response to SARS-CoV-2. The prospective study material was composed of cDNA or gDNA derived from T cells, B-cell-depleted T cells, or PBMCs. The samples were drawn from two sources: the first 160 participants of the ongoing ImmuneRACE study, and 1,200 or so subjects contributed by 6 global collaborators. Subjects who had been exposed to COVID-19, were actively infected with it, or had recovered from it provided the deeply sampled blood TCRbeta repertoires that made up the dataset. The sample metadata nearly always contained a de-identified subject ID, COVID-19 status, age in years and sex. Where available, HLA class I and class II types were obtained from metadata supplied by the sample provider rather than from assay-based typing.

The germline V gene provides CDR1 SGHTA and CDR2 FQGTGA. The CDR3 covers 15 residues, taking in both the cysteine and the phenylalanine. Only the CDR3 portion is preserved as DNA: 45 bases, with reading frame beginning at the first base. Compared with germline, V lacks 4 bases and J lacks 4 bases; bases without a gene match: 5. One collaborating source in Seattle enrolled patients while the patients were actively infected and followed the patients over time throughout the course of disease. Collaborating institutions collected whole blood in K2EDTA tubes following their own protocols. For TCRbeta analysis, collaborator samples were shipped as frozen whole blood, as isolated PBMCs, or as DNA extracted from either sample type. TCRbeta CDR3 regions were amplified from genomic DNA by means of the immunoSEQ Assay, a bias-controlled multiplex PCR. Per the original workflow: Nucleated cell counts per sample were estimated from amplification of reference gene primers within the assay. To quantify the absolute abundance of each unique TCRbeta CDR3 rearrangement, sequence reads were collapsed and filtered. Productive Simpson clonality was computed per sample as the square root of Simpson's diversity index over productive rearrangements. Not all clones reach the TCRdb copy of this immuneACCESS table, which keeps in-frame sequences only. Checked studies attribute under half of the gap to unresolved V genes and leave the rest unexplained. Clonal size and the V and J genes are those of that table, whereas D and trimming came from the DNA. A total of around 60,000 clones appear in this sample, 55% to 80% of them only once. Around 5.1% of the sample is taken by the ten largest.

Overall study outcomes, separate from this receptor: The amount of clinical and demographic metadata varied by source and participant and was provided uncurated.

This receptor was identified in a woman in her seventies with COVID-19, enrolled during active disease. This receptor chain uses TRBV7-3 and TRBJ2-3, with 10 central nucleotides matching TRBD1. The specimen was peripheral blood. This receptor has the CDR3 CASSSTGGRADTQYF. The DNA reads as follows: TGTGCCAGCAGCTCGACAGGGGGCCGGGCAGATACGCAGTATTTT.